This entry is about one T cell receptor beta chain. This record belongs to a study of CD8 T cells in Susac syndrome. This CDR3 comprises 14 residues. Germline CDR1 reads ENHRY; CDR2 reads SYGVKD. The V end lost 8 bases, the J end lost 2 bases, and 14 bases lay between the germline ends. Reverse transcription of about 0.5 to 1 ug RNA was carried out with random hexamers. Via MiXCR, TCRdb re-called the immunoSEQ multiplex PCR reads, giving one row per CDR3 protein. Altogether some 150,000 distinct CDR3 sequences are present, approximately 94% being singletons, with the ten largest covering approximately 0.08%. Sequencing targeted TCR beta in T cells from blood (CD8+ and CD4+). The control group consisted of healthy donors matched for age and sex.

The sample was CD4+ T cells from PBMCs. The chain has TRBV10-3 and TRBJ2-3; tentatively, D is TRBD2 (5 bases). The sequence derives from a human donor in good health. CDR3 protein: CAICPVGNTDTQYF. Written as DNA, the CDR3 is TGTGCCATCTGCCCCGTCGGGAACACAGATACGCAGTATTTT.